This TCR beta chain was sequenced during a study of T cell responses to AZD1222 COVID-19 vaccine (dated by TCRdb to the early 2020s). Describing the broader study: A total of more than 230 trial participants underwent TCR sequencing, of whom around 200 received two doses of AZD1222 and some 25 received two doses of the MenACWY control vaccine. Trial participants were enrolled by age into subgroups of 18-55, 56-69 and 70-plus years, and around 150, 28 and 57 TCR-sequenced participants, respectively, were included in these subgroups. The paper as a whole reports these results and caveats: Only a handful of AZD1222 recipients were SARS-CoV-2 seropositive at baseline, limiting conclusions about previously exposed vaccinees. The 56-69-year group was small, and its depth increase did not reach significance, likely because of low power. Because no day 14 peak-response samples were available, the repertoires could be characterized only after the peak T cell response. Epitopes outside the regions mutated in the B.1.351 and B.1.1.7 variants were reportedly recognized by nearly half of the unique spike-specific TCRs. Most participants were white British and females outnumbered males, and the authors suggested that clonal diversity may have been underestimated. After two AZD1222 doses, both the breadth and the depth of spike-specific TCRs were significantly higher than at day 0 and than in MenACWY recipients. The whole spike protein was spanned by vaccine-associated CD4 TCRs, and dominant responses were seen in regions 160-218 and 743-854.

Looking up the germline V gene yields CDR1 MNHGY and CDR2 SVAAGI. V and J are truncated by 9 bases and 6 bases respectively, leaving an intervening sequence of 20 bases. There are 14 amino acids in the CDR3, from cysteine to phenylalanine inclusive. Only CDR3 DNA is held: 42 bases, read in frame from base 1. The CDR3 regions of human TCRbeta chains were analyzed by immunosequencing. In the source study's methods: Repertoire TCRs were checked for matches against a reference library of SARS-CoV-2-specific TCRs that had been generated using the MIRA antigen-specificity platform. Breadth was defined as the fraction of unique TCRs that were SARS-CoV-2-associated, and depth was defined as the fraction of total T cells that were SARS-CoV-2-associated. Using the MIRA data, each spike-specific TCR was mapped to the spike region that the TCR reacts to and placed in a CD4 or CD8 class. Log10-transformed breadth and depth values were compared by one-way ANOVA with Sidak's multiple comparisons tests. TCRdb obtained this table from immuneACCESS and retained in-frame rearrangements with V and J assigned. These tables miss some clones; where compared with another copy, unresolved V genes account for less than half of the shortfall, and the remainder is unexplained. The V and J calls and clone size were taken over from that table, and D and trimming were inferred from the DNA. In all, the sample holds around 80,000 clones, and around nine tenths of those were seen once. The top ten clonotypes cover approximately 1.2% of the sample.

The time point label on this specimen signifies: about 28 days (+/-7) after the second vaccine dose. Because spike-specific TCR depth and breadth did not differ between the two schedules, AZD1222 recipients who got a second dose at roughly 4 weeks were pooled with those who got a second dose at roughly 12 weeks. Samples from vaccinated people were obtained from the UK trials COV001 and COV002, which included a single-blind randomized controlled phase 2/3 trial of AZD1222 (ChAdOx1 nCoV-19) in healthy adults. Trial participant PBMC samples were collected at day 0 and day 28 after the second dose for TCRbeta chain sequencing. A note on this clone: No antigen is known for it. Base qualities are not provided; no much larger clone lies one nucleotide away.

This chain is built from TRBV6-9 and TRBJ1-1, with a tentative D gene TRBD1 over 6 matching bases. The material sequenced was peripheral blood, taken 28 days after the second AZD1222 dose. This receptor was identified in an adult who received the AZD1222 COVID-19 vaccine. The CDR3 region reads CASPRGGSSPEAFF. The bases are TGTGCCAGTCCAAGGGGGGGATCCAGCCCTGAAGCTTTCTTT.